The 5 T cell receptor beta chains below were found in one sample sequenced in a study of CD8+ T cells in alopecia areata. Once RNA had been extracted, it was reverse transcribed into cDNA to act as the sequencing template. The method was immunoSEQ multiplex PCR; TCRdb's version includes in-frame clones alone and lacks a portion of them. The data contain approximately 210,000 clones, less than 45% of them singletons. Sample treatment: oral pan-JAK inhibitor, 5-10 mg twice daily. Source: CD4+ T cells sorted from blood, taken around week 37, from a patient treated with tofacitinib. These receptors came from a human donor with alopecia areata.

The chain joins TRBV28 to TRBJ2-3; 7 bases align to TRBD2. Germline values: CDR1 MDHEN, CDR2 SYDVKM. This CDR3 has 13 residues. J lost 6 bases, V lost 6 bases, and 6 bases had no gene match. CDR3 region: CASSSGGRDTQYF. The CDR3 nucleotides read TGTGCCAGCAGCTCGGGGGGTAGGGATACGCAGTATTTT.

This clone was detected a few times. V gene TRBV7-2 combines with J gene TRBJ2-3; 7 nucleotides line up with TRBD2. The V and J ends lost 5 bases and 1 base, in that order; junction bases with no gene match: 12. The CDR3 has 17 residues. CDR1 and CDR2 (germline): SGHTA, FQGNSA. This CDR3 reads CASSPKWASGGTDTQYF. DNA for the CDR3: TGTGCCAGCAGCCCTAAATGGGCTAGCGGAGGCACAGATACGCAGTATTTT.

This clone was counted only a few times. The chain couples TRBV30 to TRBJ2-7; D is possibly TRBD1 (6 bases). Germline loops: CDR1 GTSNPN, CDR2 SVGIG (reference sequence). This CDR3 is built from 12 residues. With 3 bases removed from V and 2 bases from J, the gap between germline ends came to 8 bases. The DNA of the CDR3 is TGTGCCTGGAGGGACAGTCCCTACGAGCAGTACTTC. Translating it yields CAWRDSPYEQYF.

This clone occurred a few times. The chain carries TRBV13 and TRBJ2-1, with D unresolved. The V and J ends lost 2 bases and 4 bases respectively, with 9 bases between them. The CDR3 is made up of 14 amino acids. Germline CDR1 reads PRHDT; CDR2 reads FYEKMQ (reference sequence). The CDR3 DNA is TGTGCCAGCAGCTTATTACCTCCATACAATGAGCAGTTCTTC. This translates into CASSLLPPYNEQFF.

This clone was recorded at least ten times. The V gene is TRBV15, the J gene TRBJ2-4; TRBD1 aligns across 8 bases. The CDR3 contains 15 residues. Germline V gene lookup returns CDR1 LNHNV and CDR2 YYDKDF (reference sequence). Germline trimming cut 0 bases from V and 6 bases from J; bases unmatched to any gene: 4. CDR3 DNA: TGTGCCACCAGCAGAGATTCAGGGGGCGGAAACATTCAGTACTTC. Protein sequence: CATSRDSGGGNIQYF.